A single sample is the source of the 21 T cell receptor beta chains below, sequenced in a study of T cell responses to AZD1222 COVID-19 vaccine. TCRdb's copy holds only in-frame clones and misses some; the assay was immunoSEQ multiplex PCR. Among 93,000 or so clones listed, 90% were seen once. Here the sequenced sample was peripheral blood, taken on day 0 of AZD1222 vaccination. These receptors were obtained from an adult in good health.

This chain joins TRBV21-1 and TRBJ1-4; whether TRBD1, the table's D call, matches the DNA was not checked. TRBV21-1 is labeled a pseudogene. The length of the CDR3 is 12 residues. The CDR3 protein is CASETTGEKLFF. The CDR3 DNA reads TGTGCCAGCGAAACTACAGGGGAAAAACTGTTTTTT.

The chain employs TRBV7-9 and TRBJ1-2; a weak D match, TRBD1 (5 bases). Germline values: CDR1 SEHNR, CDR2 FQNEAQ (reference sequence). This CDR3 has 14 amino acids. With 2 bases removed from V and 1 base from J, the gap between germline ends came to 8 bases. The CDR3 sequence: CASSLSTGNYGYTF. The CDR3 DNA is TGTGCCAGCAGCTTAAGTACAGGTAACTATGGCTACACCTTC.

This chain connects TRBV12-5 to TRBJ2-7; D possibly corresponds to TRBD1 (5 bases). Trimming left V 5 bases short and J 9 bases short, with 14 bases between. Germline lookup yields CDR1 LGHNT and CDR2 FRNRAP. The CDR3 totals 12 residues. CDR3 amino acids: CASGNTGTPQYF. CDR3 bases: TGTGCTAGTGGTAATACAGGTACGCCGCAGTACTTC.

The chain carries TRBV7-8 and TRBJ1-5; a possible D gene is TRBD1 (5 bases). Trimming left V 5 bases short and J 5 bases short, with 16 bases between. Germline values: CDR1 SGHVS, CDR2 FQNEAQ. This CDR3 is 15 amino acids long. The CDR3 DNA sequence: TGTGCCAGCAGCCCCCCAGGGAGTGGGTATCAGCCCCAGCATTTT. Protein: CASSPPGSGYQPQHF.

The genes are TRBV6-5 and TRBJ1-3; no reliable D call. V was clipped by 7 bases and J by 3 bases, with 13 bases between them. CDR1 MNHEY and CDR2 SVGAGI come from the germline V gene. The CDR3 consists of 14 residues. The CDR3 is CASTTEEVGNTIYF. CDR3 DNA: TGTGCCAGCACCACGGAAGAGGTTGGAAACACCATATATTTT.

The J gene is TRBJ1-1, the V gene TRBV27, with D unresolved. V was cut by 2 bases and J by 2 bases, with 6 bases left in between. Germline V gene data show CDR1 as MNHEY and CDR2 as SMNVEV (reference sequence). This CDR3 comprises 13 residues. Written as DNA, the CDR3 is TGTGCCAGCAGTTTAAGGCTCAACACTGAAGCTTTCTTT. Translation gives CASSLRLNTEAFF.

V usage is TRBV13 and J usage is TRBJ2-7, with TRBD1 matching over 9 bases. Germline V gene sequence: CDR1 PRHDT, CDR2 FYEKMQ (reference sequence). The V segment lost 5 bases and the J segment 3 bases; nucleotides outside the gene matches: 2. There are 13 residues in the CDR3. CDR3 in amino acids: CASSPGQGYEQYF. Written as DNA, the CDR3 is TGTGCCAGCAGCCCGGGACAGGGCTACGAGCAGTACTTC.

The chain is built from TRBV6-1 and TRBJ1-2; TRBD1 is a possible D gene (6 bases). Germline lookup yields CDR1 MNHNS and CDR2 SASEGT. This CDR3 is 14 amino acids long. V gave up 3 bases and J gave up 8 bases, with 16 bases separating them. This chain's CDR3 is CASSDGGGWHGYTF. In DNA, the CDR3 is TGTGCCAGCAGTGATGGCGGGGGCTGGCACGGCTACACCTTC.

The rearrangement uses TRBV3-1 (or the pseudogene TRBV3-2) and TRBJ1-4, with TRBD1 matching over 7 bases. The length of the CDR3 is 16 residues. V trimming: 0 bases; J trimming: 7 bases; junction bases outside the gene matches: 8. Germline assignment: CDR1 LGHDT and CDR2 YNNKEL (reference sequence). CDR3 sequence reads: CASSQDKRGLSEKLFF. Here the CDR3 DNA reads TGTGCCAGCAGCCAAGATAAAAGGGGGCTCAGTGAAAAACTGTTTTTT.

The chain joins TRBV4-2 to TRBJ2-3; D gene ambiguous. The CDR3 has 12 amino acids. Germline V CDR1 and CDR2: LGHNA, YNFKEQ. V was pared by 3 bases and J by 2 bases, with 3 bases between. For the CDR3, the DNA is TGTGCCAGCAGCCAGGCCACAGATACGCAGTATTTT. Translation: CASSQATDTQYF.

The chain carries TRBV11-2 and TRBJ2-5; 8 nucleotides align to TRBD2. The J segment lost 3 bases and the V segment lost 5 bases, leaving 14 bases of the junction unmatched. Germline V gene lookup returns CDR1 SGHAT and CDR2 FQNNGV. This CDR3 has 17 residues. CDR3 residues: CASSPPGGGAGEETQYF. The DNA of the CDR3 is TGTGCCAGCAGCCCTCCAGGCGGGGGAGCGGGGGAAGAGACCCAGTACTTC.

This chain uses TRBV7-3 with TRBJ1-6, with no clear D. V dropped 0 bases and J dropped 7 bases, with 4 bases sitting between them. Germline CDR1 reads SGHTA; CDR2 reads FQGTGA. The CDR3 contains 13 residues. CDR3 sequence reads: CASSLTNNSPLHF. The DNA for the CDR3 is TGTGCCAGCAGCTTAACTAACAATTCACCCCTCCACTTT.

The genes are TRBV5-6 and TRBJ1-2; TRBD1 aligns across 7 bases. V shed 6 bases, J shed 7 bases, and the junction held 15 bases outside the gene matches. CDR3 length equals 15 residues. Per germline, CDR1 SGHDT and CDR2 YYEEEE. The CDR3 nucleotides are TGTGCCAGCATCAATACCGACAGGGCGCATGGTGGCTACACCTTC. Translation: CASINTDRAHGGYTF.

V gene TRBV19 combines with J gene TRBJ1-2; D gene ambiguous. Germline V CDR1 and CDR2: LNHDA, SQIVND (reference sequence). The CDR3 contains 14 residues. V lost 1 base and J lost 4, with 10 bases in between. CDR3 protein: CASSIASGSYGYTF. As DNA, the CDR3 is TGTGCCAGTAGTATAGCGAGTGGGTCCTATGGCTACACCTTC.

The chain uses TRBV10-2 and TRBJ1-1; D is unclear. CDR1 and CDR2 from the germline V gene are WSHSY and SAAADI. Trimming removed 5 bases from V and 0 bases from J, with 10 bases in between. The CDR3 totals 14 residues. This CDR3 is CASSQANMNTEAFF. CDR3 DNA sequence: TGCGCCAGCAGTCAAGCTAACATGAACACTGAAGCTTTCTTT.

The chain is built from TRBV7-2 and TRBJ2-1, with D tentatively TRBD2 (7 bases). Per germline, CDR1 SGHTA and CDR2 FQGNSA. There are 17 residues in the CDR3. Trimming pared 1 base from V and 6 bases from J, leaving 19 bases between. DNA of the CDR3: TGTGCCAGCAGCTTAGAATTGGCGAGGGGGGGCTTCAATGAGCAGTTCTTC. Translated: CASSLELARGGFNEQFF. Based on the CDR3 plus reference TRBV7-2 and TRBJ2-1, the full variable domain is GAGVSQSPSNKVTEKGKDVELRCDPISGHTALYWYRQSLGQGLEFLIYFQGNSAPDKSGLPSDRFSAERTGGSVSTLTIQRTQQEDSAVYLCASSLELARGGFNEQFFGPGTRLTVL.

This clone was found once. The chain employs TRBV6-6 and TRBJ1-2, with no clear D. The germline gives CDR1 MNHNY, CDR2 SVGAGI (reference sequence). The CDR3 covers 13 residues. V gave up 2 bases and J gave up 6 bases, with 10 bases separating them. CDR3 sequence (DNA): TGTGCCAGCAGTTACCCCTCGAGGGATGGCTACACCTTC. It is translated as CASSYPSRDGYTF.

The chain recombines TRBV23-1 with TRBJ1-5; unclear D gene. TRBV23-1 is filed as an ORF, its function uncertain. The V gene lost 4 bases and the J gene lost 0 bases, with 13 bases spanning the gap. CDR3 length: 16 amino acids. Here the CDR3 reads CASSPFQAYSNQPQHF. The CDR3 coding sequence is TGCGCCAGCAGTCCTTTCCAGGCCTATAGCAATCAGCCCCAGCATTTT.

This chain links TRBV7-8 with TRBJ2-1; D not certain. The CDR3 has 13 residues. The germline gives CDR1 SGHVS, CDR2 FQNEAQ. V lost 1 base and J 5 bases, leaving 6 bases between the germline ends. CDR3 loop: CASSLGLNNEQFF. Written as DNA, the CDR3 is TGTGCCAGCAGCTTAGGCCTGAACAATGAGCAGTTCTTC. Full variable domain (remainder filled in from reference TRBV7-8 and TRBJ2-1): GAGVSQSPRYKVAKRGQDVALRCDPISGHVSLFWYQQALGQGPEFLTYFQNEAQLDKSGLPSDRFFAERPEGSVSTLKIQRTQQEDSAVYLCASSLGLNNEQFFGPGTRLTVL.

This rearrangement joins TRBV28 to TRBJ2-5; D is ambiguous. The CDR3 extends over 16 amino acids. Per the germline V gene, CDR1 is MDHEN and CDR2 is SYDVKM. Deletions cut 3 bases from V and 2 bases from J, with 16 bases between. The CDR3 nucleotides are TGTGCCAGCAGTTTTCCCGCCAGGTCCCAACAAGAGACCCAGTACTTC. This translates into CASSFPARSQQETQYF.

The chain uses TRBV15 and TRBJ2-7; D remains unclear. V lost 0 bases and J 6 bases, leaving 9 bases between the germline ends. The CDR3 contains 13 residues. The V gene's germline CDR1 is LNHNV and CDR2 YYDKDF (reference sequence). For the CDR3, the DNA is TGTGCCACCAGCAGAGACTTCCGACCCGAGCAGTACTTC. The encoded protein is CATSRDFRPEQYF.